Presented here are 23 T cell receptor beta chains from one specimen sequenced in a study of blood T cells in healthy people across ages. A second PCR, run for about 7 to 11 cycles, used a sample-barcoded 5' primer plus a J-beta primer mix. TCRdb fed the 5' RACE reads into MiXCR, producing one record per CDR3 protein. The table lists under 2,000,000 distinct CDR3 sequences, about 50% of them singletons. Sequencing was performed on blood. The source of these receptors is a woman in her 40s in good health.

This clonotype came up a few times. This rearrangement joins TRBV5-1 to TRBJ2-3; 8 bases are shared with TRBD2. CDR1 and CDR2 (germline): SGHRS, YFSETQ. The length of the CDR3 is 16 residues. J gave up 5 bases and V 2 bases, and 10 bases lay outside the gene matches. For the CDR3, the DNA is TGCGCCAGCAGCTTAGGGGCTAGCGGGCCCCTAGATACGCAGTATTTT. Protein product: CASSLGASGPLDTQYF.

The chain recombines TRBV10-3 with TRBJ2-1; D gene unclear. The CDR3 runs to 14 residues. V shed 3 bases and J shed 8 bases, with 14 bases lying between them. Per germline, CDR1 ENHRY and CDR2 SYGVKD. This CDR3 is CAISENIGLHEQFF. The CDR3 DNA sequence: TGTGCCATCAGTGAAAACATCGGATTACATGAGCAGTTCTTC.

This clonotype appeared a few times. This chain links TRBV11-2 with TRBJ2-6; a weak D match, TRBD2 (6 bases). Germline V gene sequence: CDR1 SGHAT, CDR2 FQNNGV. CDR3 length: 16 amino acids. The V gene lost 3 bases and the J gene lost 2 bases, with 11 bases spanning the gap. CDR3: CASSFSPGAGANVLTF. The CDR3 nucleotides are TGTGCCAGCAGCTTTTCTCCGGGGGCTGGGGCCAACGTCCTGACTTTC.

The chain is built from TRBV7-2 and TRBJ2-5; 7 bases agree with TRBD2. The ends lost 5 bases at V and 11 bases at J; junction bases unmatched: 14. Germline V gene lookup returns CDR1 SGHTA and CDR2 FQGNSA. There are 14 residues in the CDR3. The CDR3: CASSPRVRGDSQYF. CDR3 DNA: TGTGCCAGCAGCCCGCGAGTACGGGGGGACTCGCAGTACTTC. The variable domain in full, completed from reference TRBV7-2 and TRBJ2-5, reads GAGVSQSPSNKVTEKGKDVELRCDPISGHTALYWYRQSLGQGLEFLIYFQGNSAPDKSGLPSDRFSAERTGGSVSTLTIQRTQQEDSAVYLCASSPRVRGDSQYFGPGTRLLVL.

This chain joins TRBV6-2 or TRBV6-3 and TRBJ2-5, with 10 bases that match TRBD1. The V and J ends lost 2 bases and 13 bases, in that order; junction bases with no gene match: 4. From germline, CDR1 is MNHEY and CDR2 SVGEGT. The CDR3 is 12 amino acids. CDR3 sequence: CASSYPDRGLYF. In DNA form, the CDR3 reads TGTGCCAGCAGTTACCCCGACAGGGGGCTGTACTTC.

This clonotype appeared a few times. V usage is TRBV28 and J usage is TRBJ2-5; D gene uncertain. CDR1 is MDHEN and CDR2 is SYDVKM in the germline V gene. This CDR3 has 13 residues. The CDR3 nucleotides read TGTGTCCTCCTACGACGGATACAAGAGACCCAGTACTTC. Translated, it gives CVLLRRIQETQYF.

The V and J genes are TRBV28 and TRBJ1-2; D ambiguous. V dropped 8 bases and J dropped 3 bases, with 10 bases sitting between them. Germline CDR1 is MDHEN and CDR2 is SYDVKM. The CDR3 totals 12 residues. CDR3 protein: CASAGLDYGYTF. The CDR3 DNA follows: TGTGCCAGCGCCGGGCTAGACTATGGCTACACCTTC.

This chain links TRBV14 with TRBJ2-4; 8 nucleotides match TRBD1. Losses at the gene ends were 0 bases for V and 6 bases for J; bases not matched to a gene: 7. There are 16 residues in the CDR3. CDR1 SGHDN and CDR2 FVKESK come from the germline V gene. CDR3 sequence reads: CASSQEGTGILNIQYF. The CDR3 DNA sequence: TGTGCCAGCAGCCAAGAAGGGACAGGCATATTAAACATTCAGTACTTC.

V usage is TRBV6-2 or TRBV6-3 and J usage is TRBJ2-5, with TRBD2 as a possible D gene (5 bases). The CDR3 is 14 amino acids. Germline values: CDR1 MNHEY, CDR2 SVGEGT. V was trimmed by 2 bases and J by 0 bases, leaving 7 bases between them. The CDR3 sequence: CASSYGGYQETQYF. CDR3 coding DNA: TGTGCCAGCAGTTACGGCGGGTACCAAGAGACCCAGTACTTC.

The rearrangement uses TRBV6-4 and TRBJ2-5, with 8 bases identical to TRBD2. Trimming cost V 11 bases and J 2 bases; bases outside gene matches: 16. Germline-derived CDR1 and CDR2 are MRHNA and SNTAGT. The CDR3 totals 16 residues. The CDR3 sequence is CAADRGGRMVQETQYF. The CDR3 DNA reads TGTGCCGCCGACCGGGGGGGGCGGATGGTGCAAGAGACCCAGTACTTC.

This clonotype appeared a few times. The chain recombines TRBV6-5 with TRBJ1-2; no clear D gene. The V gene's germline CDR1 is MNHEY and CDR2 SVGAGI. The CDR3 contains 15 residues. V dropped 7 bases and J dropped 0 bases, with 15 bases sitting between them. CDR3 sequence (DNA): TGTGCCAGCACCACCGCGACACGCACTAACTATGGCTACACCTTC. Translated, it gives CASTTATRTNYGYTF.

This clonotype was counted a single time. The chain combines TRBV5-6 with TRBJ2-3; D is unresolved. This CDR3 region has 12 residues. The V end was cut by 6 bases, the J end by 9 bases, with 14 bases between. Germline V CDR1 and CDR2: SGHDT, YYEEEE. This chain's CDR3 is CASTDLSVTQYF. The CDR3 nucleotides read TGTGCCAGCACGGACCTATCGGTGACGCAGTATTTT.

The V call is TRBV4-3, the J call TRBJ2-7; 8 bases line up with TRBD1. This CDR3 region has 16 residues. CDR1 is LGHNA and CDR2 is YSLEER in the germline V gene. V shed 0 bases and J 3 bases; nucleotides not matched to a gene: 7. The CDR3 here is CASSQEAQGAIYEQYF. The CDR3 DNA reads TGCGCCAGCAGCCAAGAGGCCCAGGGGGCTATCTACGAGCAGTACTTC.

The chain has TRBV3-1 and TRBJ1-1, with a tentative D call TRBD1 (5 bases). In germline, CDR1 is LGHDT, CDR2 YNNKEL (reference sequence). The V end was cut by 3 bases, the J end by 0 bases, with 14 bases between. The length of the CDR3 is 16 residues. The CDR3 reads CASSHYAADMNTEAFF. CDR3 coding DNA: TGTGCCAGCAGCCATTATGCGGCGGACATGAACACTGAAGCTTTCTTT.

A remark on this clonotype: The junction does not match germline at one end; this may be a read error. The J gene is TRBJ2-3, the V gene TRBV12-3 or TRBV12-4, with 7 bases aligning to TRBD2. CDR3 length: 15 amino acids. Here the CDR3 DNA reads TGTGCCAGCAGCCCCCAACGGGGGGTTGCAGATATGCAGTATTTT. Protein product: CASSPQRGVADMQYF.

A remark on this clonotype: Since a much larger clone is just one base distant, this may be a read error. This chain uses TRBV20-1 with TRBJ2-5; D might be TRBD1 (5 bases). The V gene lost 6 bases and the J gene lost 11 bases, with 16 bases spanning the gap. Germline loops: CDR1 DFQATT, CDR2 SNEGSKA (reference sequence). The CDR3 runs 11 residues. CDR3 sequence (DNA): TGCAGTGCCAGGACAACCTACGGGCAGTACTTC. Amino acids: CSARTTYGQYF.

The sample holds a few counts of this clonotype. The chain carries TRBV20-1 and TRBJ1-2, with 7 bases identical to TRBD1. Unmatched junction bases numbered 9, after V lost 4 bases and J lost 4 bases. The CDR3 has 14 residues. Looked up from germline, CDR1 is DFQATT and CDR2 is SNEGSKA (reference sequence). The CDR3 sequence: CSATRQGTCYGYTF. The CDR3 DNA follows: TGCAGTGCTACCCGACAGGGTACCTGCTATGGCTACACCTTC.

The chain links TRBV9 to TRBJ2-5, with TRBD2 identical over 11 bases. Germline V gene data show CDR1 as SGDLS and CDR2 as YYNGEE. The junction had 5 bases not matched to a gene; V was cut back by 3 bases and J by 1 base. CDR3 length equals 16 residues. CDR3 protein: CASSETSGNFQETQYF. Written as DNA, the CDR3 is TGTGCCAGCAGCGAGACTAGCGGGAACTTCCAAGAGACCCAGTACTTC.

This chain uses TRBV12-3 or TRBV12-4 with TRBJ2-5; TRBD2 aligns across 10 bases. This CDR3 has 16 amino acids. Trimming cost V 6 bases and J 3 bases; bases outside gene matches: 10. CDR3 loop: CASSHSGGPKKETQYF. The CDR3 bases are TGTGCCAGCAGCCATAGCGGGGGGCCGAAAAAAGAGACCCAGTACTTC.

V gene TRBV11-1 combines with J gene TRBJ2-7, with D uncertain. The germline gives CDR1 SGHAT, CDR2 FQDESV (reference sequence). This CDR3 comprises 13 residues. V was trimmed by 1 base and J by 7 bases, leaving 11 bases between them. CDR3 DNA sequence: TGTGCCAGCAGCTTAGGGGCCCATAGGGAGCAGTACTTC. Its protein product is CASSLGAHREQYF.

This clonotype came up once. The chain has TRBV27 and TRBJ2-7; maybe TRBD2 (6 bases). Trimming cost V 3 bases and J 7 bases, with 13 bases left between them. This CDR3 comprises 13 residues. CDR1 and CDR2 (germline): MNHEY, SMNVEV (reference sequence). Written as DNA, the CDR3 is TGTGCCAGCAGTTTTCGGGGGACCAATGAGCAGTACTTC. It specifies CASSFRGTNEQYF.

This clonotype was detected only a few times. The chain combines TRBV7-2 with TRBJ2-5, with unresolved D. This CDR3 has 12 residues. Trimming removed 4 bases from V and 11 bases from J, with 14 bases in between. Germline values: CDR1 SGHTA, CDR2 FQGNSA. CDR3 sequence: CASSSRQIQQYF. CDR3 sequence (DNA): TGTGCCAGCAGCTCGCGACAAATCCAGCAGTACTTC. Complete variable domain (other parts from reference TRBV7-2 and TRBJ2-5): GAGVSQSPSNKVTEKGKDVELRCDPISGHTALYWYRQSLGQGLEFLIYFQGNSAPDKSGLPSDRFSAERTGGSVSTLTIQRTQQEDSAVYLCASSSRQIQQYFGPGTRLLVL.

This chain connects TRBV4-2 to TRBJ2-3; TRBD2 agrees at 8 bases. Losses at the gene ends were 0 bases for V and 3 bases for J; bases not matched to a gene: 5. CDR1 LGHNA and CDR2 YNFKEQ come from the germline V gene. This CDR3 has 16 amino acids. This CDR3 reads CASSQDGRGATDTQYF. CDR3 bases: TGTGCCAGCAGCCAAGATGGGCGGGGGGCAACAGATACGCAGTATTTT.